Presented here are 32 T cell receptor beta chains from one specimen sequenced in a study of blood T cell repertoires in COVID-19. Method: immunoSEQ multiplex PCR; TCRdb's copy keeps in-frame clones and lacks some. The sample has approximately 45,000 clones, 70% to 85% seen once. Sequencing used peripheral blood. The receptors derive from a human donor in a cohort sampled during active COVID-19.

The chain joins TRBV2 to TRBJ2-7, with 14 positions matching TRBD2. The CDR3 has 16 amino acids. V shed 3 bases and J 4 bases; nucleotides not matched to a gene: 5. The germline V gene has CDR1 SNHLY and CDR2 FYNNEI. The CDR3 DNA reads TGTGCCAGCAGTGACGCCAGGACTAGCGGGAGGTACGAGCAGTACTTC. Translated, it gives CASSDARTSGRYEQYF.

The chain combines TRBV11-2 with TRBJ2-4; D gene uncertain. Trimming took 4 bases from V and 6 from J, leaving 16 bases between them. In germline, CDR1 is SGHAT, CDR2 FQNNGV. The CDR3 is 15 amino acids. The CDR3 DNA sequence: TGTGCCAGCAGCTCCTCGGGTGGCCCAGTAAACATTCAGTACTTC. The encoded protein is CASSSSGGPVNIQYF.

The V and J genes are TRBV10-3 and TRBJ2-7; D unresolved. CDR1 ENHRY and CDR2 SYGVKD come from the germline V gene. This CDR3 contains 11 residues. Trimming took 3 bases from V and 3 from J, leaving 3 bases between them. CDR3 residues: CAISDLYEQYF. The CDR3 DNA sequence: TGTGCCATCAGTGATCTCTACGAGCAGTACTTC.

The chain is built from TRBV5-1 and TRBJ2-7; D possibly corresponds to TRBD1 (5 bases). Deletions cut 0 bases from V and 1 base from J, with 11 bases between. The V gene's germline CDR1 is SGHRS and CDR2 YFSETQ. This CDR3 contains 15 residues. Here the CDR3 DNA reads TGCGCCAGCAGCTTGGGGGGCGCCGGATCCTACGAGCAGTACTTC. Translation gives CASSLGGAGSYEQYF.

The chain combines TRBV18 with TRBJ1-6; D not resolved. V was pared by 1 base and J by 6 bases, with 13 bases between. The CDR3 has 16 amino acids. CDR1 and CDR2 (germline): KGHSH, LQKENI. In DNA, the CDR3 is TGTGCCAGCTCACCACTTGCCGCACAAACTAATTCACCCCTCCACTTT. Its translation: CASSPLAAQTNSPLHF.

This chain uses TRBV6-6 with TRBJ1-5; no firm D call. The CDR3 is made up of 14 amino acids. Germline lookup yields CDR1 MNHNY and CDR2 SVGAGI (reference sequence). V lost 6 bases and J 3 bases, leaving 12 bases between the germline ends. This CDR3 is CASSNRDYNQPQHF. The CDR3 DNA is TGTGCCAGCAGCAACCGGGATTACAATCAGCCCCAGCATTTT.

CDR3 bases: TGTGCCAGCAGTCTCCGACAGGGGTCCTCCTACGAGCAGTACTTC. Translated: CASSLRQGSSYEQYF. The chain recombines TRBV27 with TRBJ2-7; 8 bases are shared with TRBD1. The length of the CDR3 is 15 residues. In germline, CDR1 is MNHEY, CDR2 SMNVEV (reference sequence). J lost 0 bases, V lost 5 bases, and 6 bases had no gene match.

The CDR3 loop reads CASSERGLLRTQPQHF. As DNA, the CDR3 is TGTGCCAGCAGTGAAAGGGGCCTTCTACGGACCCAGCCCCAGCATTTT. This chain uses TRBV2 with TRBJ1-5, with a possible D match to TRBD1 (5 bases). Trimming took 2 bases from V and 7 from J, leaving 18 bases between them. The length of the CDR3 is 16 residues. Per germline, CDR1 SNHLY and CDR2 FYNNEI.

The V call is TRBV7-2, the J call TRBJ2-3, with TRBD2 matching over 9 bases. Germline CDR1 is SGHTA and CDR2 is FQGNSA. The CDR3 is 18 amino acids. J lost 0 bases, V lost 3 bases, and 10 bases had no gene match. CDR3 sequence (DNA): TGTGCCAGCAGCTTTAGCGGGAGTGGGGGACCTAGCACAGATACGCAGTATTTT. Encoded protein: CASSFSGSGGPSTDTQYF.

The J gene is TRBJ2-1, the V gene TRBV7-2; 8 bases map to TRBD2. Germline V gives CDR1 SGHTA, CDR2 FQGNSA. With V trimmed by 6 bases and J by 7 bases, 11 bases remained unmatched. The length of the CDR3 is 15 residues. CDR3 nucleotides: TGTGCCAGCAGTCAAACTAGCGGTCCTTTTAATGAGCAGTTCTTC. This translates into CASSQTSGPFNEQFF.

The gene calls are TRBV19 and TRBJ2-7; possibly TRBD2 for D (6 bases). V lost 5 bases to trimming and J lost 2 bases, with 19 bases between them. The CDR3 contains 16 residues. Per the germline V gene, CDR1 is LNHDA and CDR2 is SQIVND (reference sequence). The CDR3 protein is CASSLRGTGATYEQYF. The CDR3 nucleotides are TGTGCCAGTAGTCTGCGCGGGACGGGAGCTACCTACGAGCAGTACTTC.

The genes are TRBV5-1 and TRBJ1-1; the match to TRBD1 covers 8 bases. Germline V gives CDR1 SGHRS, CDR2 YFSETQ. The CDR3 runs to 15 residues. With V trimmed by 4 bases and J by 1 base, 6 bases remained unmatched. This CDR3 is CASSDIGTGNTEAFF. CDR3 in DNA: TGCGCCAGCAGCGACATCGGGACAGGGAACACTGAAGCTTTCTTT.

CDR3 loop: CASSPDRLNTEAFF. The CDR3 coding sequence is TGCGCCAGCAGTCCGGACAGGCTGAACACTGAAGCTTTCTTT. This chain links TRBV5-1 with TRBJ1-1; 7 bases agree with TRBD1. CDR1 and CDR2 (germline): SGHRS, YFSETQ. Trimming took 5 bases from V and 0 from J; bases not matched to a gene: 4. The CDR3 extends over 14 amino acids.

The V gene is TRBV5-1, the J gene TRBJ2-5, with TRBD2 as a possible D gene (6 bases). Germline CDR1 is SGHRS and CDR2 is YFSETQ. The CDR3 spans 12 residues. V lost 4 bases and J lost 7, with 11 bases in between. Written as DNA, the CDR3 is TGCGCCAGCAGCCCCGACGGGGGGACCCAGTACTTC. This gives the protein CASSPDGGTQYF.

The rearrangement uses TRBV12-3 or TRBV12-4 and TRBJ2-1; the D gene is possibly TRBD1 (5 bases). The CDR3 sequence is 11 residues long. The germline V and J ends were trimmed by 4 bases and 12 bases, with 10 bases remaining between them. CDR3 protein: CASSSGIGQFF. The CDR3 nucleotides read TGTGCCAGCAGTTCAGGGATCGGGCAGTTCTTC.

J is TRBJ2-7 and V is TRBV5-4, with 8 bases lining up with TRBD1. The CDR3 runs 13 residues. CDR1 SGHNT and CDR2 YYREEE come from the germline V gene (reference sequence). The V segment lost 4 bases and the J segment 7 bases; nucleotides outside the gene matches: 7. The CDR3 here is CASSVQGAREQYF. CDR3 DNA sequence: TGTGCCAGCAGCGTTCAGGGGGCCCGGGAGCAGTACTTC.

This clone turned up a few times. The gene calls are TRBV28 and TRBJ2-7; the match to TRBD2 covers 8 bases. The CDR3 has 15 amino acids. V dropped 11 bases and J dropped 4; count of bases not matched to a gene: 16. Germline V lookup: CDR1 MDHEN, CDR2 SYDVKM. CDR3 region: CASSTGVAGGYEQYF. The CDR3 region has the DNA TGTGCCTCCTCCACCGGAGTTGCGGGAGGTTACGAGCAGTACTTC.

V and J are TRBV3-1 (or the pseudogene TRBV3-2) and TRBJ2-5; 8 positions match TRBD2. After removal of 4 bases from V and 1 base from J, the junction contained 8 bases not matched to a gene. The CDR3 has 16 residues. Germline V gives CDR1 LGHDT, CDR2 YNNKEL (reference sequence). DNA for the CDR3: TGTGCCAGCAGCCCTACCTTGACTAGCGTCCAAGAGACCCAGTACTTC. It yields the protein CASSPTLTSVQETQYF.

This clone came up a few times. The V call is TRBV19, the J call TRBJ2-4; D may be TRBD1 (6 bases). The CDR3 is 14 residues long. Looked up from germline, CDR1 is LNHDA and CDR2 is SQIVND (reference sequence). Between the trimmed V and J ends, which lost 6 bases and 0 bases, there was a span of 9 bases. The CDR3 loop is CASRDSLAKNIQYF. The CDR3 DNA reads as TGTGCCAGTAGGGACAGTTTAGCCAAAAACATTCAGTACTTC.

The V call is TRBV15, the J call TRBJ1-1; TRBD1 aligns across 7 bases. V shed 0 bases and J 5 bases; nucleotides not matched to a gene: 6. The CDR3 is made up of 15 amino acids. The germline V gene has CDR1 LNHNV and CDR2 YYDKDF (reference sequence). CDR3 loop: CATSRDLTGWTEAFF. For the CDR3, the DNA is TGTGCCACCAGCAGAGACCTGACAGGGTGGACTGAAGCTTTCTTT.

The V gene is TRBV7-2, the J gene TRBJ1-4; the D gene is possibly TRBD1 (6 bases). The CDR3 runs 14 residues. Trimming cost V 3 bases and J 8 bases, with 13 bases left between them. Germline CDR1 reads SGHTA; CDR2 reads FQGNSA. CDR3 region: CASSFAGVREKLFF. Here the CDR3 DNA reads TGTGCCAGCAGCTTTGCAGGGGTTCGGGAAAAACTGTTTTTT.

This sequence joins TRBV7-2 and TRBJ2-1; 7 bases fit TRBD2. The CDR3 spans 17 residues. CDR1 is SGHTA, CDR2 FQGNSA, per germline. V shed 5 bases and J 4 bases; nucleotides not matched to a gene: 14. As DNA, the CDR3 is TGTGCCAGCAGCCAGAGCCGGAGACTAGCAGAATACAATGAGCAGTTCTTC. Its translation is CASSQSRRLAEYNEQFF.

The V call is TRBV6-1, the J call TRBJ2-5; D is unresolved. Trimming removed 2 bases from V and 4 bases from J, with 8 bases in between. Germline V gene sequence: CDR1 MNHNS, CDR2 SASEGT. This CDR3 comprises 13 residues. CDR3 sequence: CASSEFIVETQYF. The CDR3 region has the DNA TGTGCCAGCAGTGAATTTATAGTAGAGACCCAGTACTTC.

The table lists this clone with a few counts. The chain has TRBV6-5 and TRBJ1-3, with D uncertain. Per germline, CDR1 MNHEY and CDR2 SVGAGI. This CDR3 spans 13 amino acids. Trimming cost V 3 bases and J 4 bases, with 7 bases left between them. CDR3 nucleotides: TGTGCCAGCAGTTATGAGAGGGGAAACACCATATATTTT. It is translated as CASSYERGNTIYF.

Concerning this clone itself: The same CDR3 is also encoded by other DNA sequences in this sample. The chain couples TRBV12-3 or TRBV12-4 to TRBJ1-1; D not certain. This CDR3 contains 13 residues. V dropped 2 bases and J dropped 0 bases, with 4 bases sitting between them. DNA of the CDR3: TGTGCCAGCAGTTTAAGAGTGAACACTGAAGCTTTCTTT. Translating gives CASSLRVNTEAFF.

This chain links TRBV6-2 or TRBV6-3 with TRBJ1-1; 7 nucleotides align to TRBD1. The CDR3 runs 13 residues. V lost 6 bases and J lost 4; bases outside the gene matches: 5. CDR1 and CDR2 from the germline V gene are MNHEY and SVGEGT. In nucleotides, the CDR3 is TGTGCCAGCAGCACAGGGGAGAGCACTGAAGCTTTCTTT. It yields the protein CASSTGESTEAFF.

The CDR3 is CSAGSGYQETQYF. CDR3 sequence (DNA): TGCAGCGCTGGTAGCGGATACCAAGAGACCCAGTACTTC. This rearrangement joins TRBV29-1 to TRBJ2-5, with D possibly being TRBD2 (6 bases). This CDR3 spans 13 amino acids. Germline V gene lookup returns CDR1 SQVTM and CDR2 ANQGSEA. V lost 7 bases, J lost 0 bases, and 12 bases lay in between.

The V and J genes are TRBV7-2 and TRBJ2-7, with 11 positions matching TRBD1. This CDR3 contains 15 residues. Germline assignment: CDR1 SGHTA and CDR2 FQGNSA. Trimming cost V 5 bases and J 0 bases; bases outside gene matches: 3. CDR3 nucleotide sequence: TGTGCCAGCAGCCCCGGGACAGGGGGCTCCTACGAGCAGTACTTC. It codes for CASSPGTGGSYEQYF.

J is TRBJ2-1 and V is TRBV7-3; D might be TRBD1 (5 bases). The germline V gene has CDR1 SGHTA and CDR2 FQGTGA. CDR3 length: 15 amino acids. V shed 2 bases and J shed 8 bases, with 16 bases lying between them. CDR3 in amino acids: CASSLQGPGYHEQFF. CDR3 sequence (DNA): TGTGCCAGCAGCTTACAGGGCCCAGGGTACCATGAGCAGTTCTTC.

V is TRBV5-5 and J is TRBJ2-1, with TRBD1 matching over 7 bases. With 4 bases clipped from V and 8 bases from J, the junction kept 15 bases outside the gene matches. The CDR3 loop spans 16 amino acids. Looked up from germline, CDR1 is SGHKS and CDR2 is YYEKEE (reference sequence). The chain's CDR3 is CASSPRTGLGSDEQFF. DNA for the CDR3: TGTGCCAGCAGCCCTAGGACAGGTCTGGGGTCCGATGAGCAGTTCTTC.

The V gene is TRBV7-2, the J gene TRBJ1-2; D call uncertain. V lost 2 bases and J 6 bases, leaving 7 bases between the germline ends. The CDR3 loop spans 12 amino acids. Germline V gene lookup returns CDR1 SGHTA and CDR2 FQGNSA. The CDR3 DNA is TGTGCCAGCAGCTTATCGAGGGATGGCTACACCTTC. Its translation: CASSLSRDGYTF. Combining the CDR3 with reference TRBV7-2 and TRBJ1-2 gives the whole variable domain GAGVSQSPSNKVTEKGKDVELRCDPISGHTALYWYRQSLGQGLEFLIYFQGNSAPDKSGLPSDRFSAERTGGSVSTLTIQRTQQEDSAVYLCASSLSRDGYTFGSGTRLTVV.

This chain joins TRBV7-3 and TRBJ1-2; D is perhaps TRBD1 (6 bases). The CDR3 extends over 15 amino acids. The V end was cut by 5 bases, the J end by 4 bases, with 17 bases between. The germline CDR1 and CDR2 sequences are SGHTA and FQGTGA. CDR3 sequence (DNA): TGTGCCAGCAGCCCCGATACAGGGCATGGCTATGGCTACACCTTC. Translation gives CASSPDTGHGYGYTF.